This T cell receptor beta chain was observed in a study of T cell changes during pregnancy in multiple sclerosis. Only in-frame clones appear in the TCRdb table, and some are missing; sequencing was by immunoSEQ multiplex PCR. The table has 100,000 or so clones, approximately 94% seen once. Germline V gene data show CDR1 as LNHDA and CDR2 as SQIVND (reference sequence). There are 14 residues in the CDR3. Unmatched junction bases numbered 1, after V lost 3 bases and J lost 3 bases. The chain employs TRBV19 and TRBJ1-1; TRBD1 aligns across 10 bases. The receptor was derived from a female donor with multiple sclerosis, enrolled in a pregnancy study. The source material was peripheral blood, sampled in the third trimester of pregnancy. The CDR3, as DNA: TGTGCCAGTAGTATGGACAGGGGGGACACTGAAGCTTTCTTT. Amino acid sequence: CASSMDRGDTEAFF.